Presented here are 3 T cell receptor beta chains from one specimen sequenced in a study of cytomegalovirus exposure and HLA in healthy donors. The PCR contained 60 Vbeta and 13 Jbeta primers. This table comes from immunoSEQ multiplex PCR, and its TCRdb copy is limited to in-frame clones, with some not included. The sample has tens of thousands of clones; 73% are singletons. The sample taken for sequencing was PBMCs. All receptors come from a man between 50 and 59 years old in good health and CMV-seronegative.

This clone was detected once. V and J are TRBV7-8 and TRBJ2-7; TRBD2 matches 7 bases. CDR1 and CDR2 from the germline V gene are SGHVS and FQNEAQ. The CDR3 sequence is 17 residues long. Losses at the gene ends were 2 bases for V and 1 base for J; bases not matched to a gene: 11. The DNA of the CDR3 is TGTGCCAGCAGCTTAATGGGGGTGGGGGGGATGTCCTACGAGCAGTACTTC. Its translation: CASSLMGVGGMSYEQYF.

The gene calls are TRBV5-1 and TRBJ2-5; 9 bases are a match to TRBD1. This CDR3 is 16 amino acids long. Germline-derived CDR1 and CDR2 are SGHRS and YFSETQ. V was pared by 2 bases and J by 3 bases, with 8 bases of the junction left unmatched. Written as DNA, the CDR3 is TGCGCCAGCAGCTTAGGCGACAGGGGGTGGGAAGAGACCCAGTACTTC. Translation gives CASSLGDRGWEETQYF.

CDR3 in DNA: TGTGCCAGCAGCTTAGTCCCCAAAGAGGATACGCAGTATTTT. The encoded protein is CASSLVPKEDTQYF. The chain combines TRBV7-2 with TRBJ2-3, with unresolved D. The ends were cut back, 1 base at V and 6 bases at J, with 11 bases in the middle. The CDR3 consists of 14 residues. The V gene's germline CDR1 is SGHTA and CDR2 FQGNSA.